The sequence of this TCR beta chain was determined in a study of PD-1 blockade in classical Hodgkin lymphoma. Looking at the study overall: It was nivolumab at 3 mg/kg, given intravenously every 2 weeks, that patients received.

Germline V gives CDR1 MNHEY, CDR2 SMNVEV (reference sequence). This CDR3 comprises 14 residues. V lost 6 bases to trimming and J lost 4 bases, with 16 bases between them. Regarding this clone: Its antigen is as yet unknown.

Every patient relapsed after autologous stem cell transplantation, and brentuximab vedotin exposure varied. CD4+ T cells were purified from thawed PBMCs by magnetic negative selection. Profiled with immunoSEQ multiplex PCR; TCRdb holds only in-frame clones, not every one. The profile shows 30,000 to 40,000 clones, 80% to 95% of them singletons. General study findings and limits: Newly diagnosed and completely responding patients shared comparable baseline diversity. Unlike CD8+ TCR diversity, which did not rise significantly by C4D1, CD4+ TCR diversity did. When set against healthy donors, newly diagnosed patients were reported to show lower baseline TCR diversity.

The source of this sequence is a human donor with classical Hodgkin lymphoma. The chain joins TRBV27 to TRBJ2-7; D call uncertain. The source was CD4+ T cells from blood, collected at baseline. CDR3 nucleotides: TGTGCCAGCAGATTGGAACCGGGCCAGTACGAGCAGTACTTC. Its protein is CASRLEPGQYEQYF.